What follows are 9 T cell receptor beta chains derived from one specimen sequenced in a study of blood T cell repertoires in COVID-19. Using immunoSEQ multiplex PCR, the repertoire was profiled, and TCRdb retains in-frame clones only, with some absent. Among approximately 670,000 clones listed, 75% to 90% were seen once. The sequencing sample was made of peripheral blood. These receptors all stem from a woman in her late teens or twenties with acute or convalescent COVID-19.

V gene TRBV5-4 combines with J gene TRBJ2-3; 10 nucleotides align to TRBD2. V shed 3 bases and J 2 bases; nucleotides not matched to a gene: 6. The CDR3 sequence is 16 residues long. CDR1 SGHNT and CDR2 YYREEE come from the germline V gene (reference sequence). The CDR3 here is CASSSRLAGITDTQYF. In nucleotides, the CDR3 is TGTGCCAGCAGCTCTAGACTAGCGGGCATCACAGATACGCAGTATTTT.

This chain uses TRBV3-1 (or the pseudogene TRBV3-2) with TRBJ1-2; 12 bases fit TRBD1. Germline assignment: CDR1 LGHDT and CDR2 YNNKEL (reference sequence). This CDR3 comprises 15 residues. J gave up 6 bases and V 1 base, and 3 bases lay outside the gene matches. CDR3 DNA: TGTGCCAGCAGCCAAGGGGACAGGGGGCGTAATGGCTACACCTTC. This translates into CASSQGDRGRNGYTF.

Remarks on this clone: The sample contains more than one DNA sequence encoding this CDR3. The V call is TRBV7-9, the J call TRBJ1-2, with 7 bases identical to TRBD1. Germline V gene sequence: CDR1 SEHNR, CDR2 FQNEAQ (reference sequence). The CDR3 runs 13 residues. J lost 3 bases, V lost 4 bases, and 2 bases had no gene match. The CDR3 bases are TGTGCCAGCAGCTCAGACAGGGACTATGGCTACACCTTC. It yields the protein CASSSDRDYGYTF.

The chain is built from TRBV9 and TRBJ2-2; D not certain. Per the germline V gene, CDR1 is SGDLS and CDR2 is YYNGEE. The V gene lost 0 bases and the J gene lost 7 bases, with 13 bases spanning the gap. The CDR3 consists of 15 residues. The CDR3 sequence is CASSVDNPEHGELFF. The CDR3, as DNA: TGTGCCAGCAGCGTAGATAACCCGGAGCACGGGGAGCTGTTTTTT.

The chain recombines TRBV21-1 with TRBJ2-7; TRBD1 reflects the table's D call only, with no check against the DNA. TRBV21-1 is labeled a pseudogene. The CDR3 runs to 15 residues. CDR3 residues: CASSNNGDRNYEQYF. CDR3 DNA sequence: TGTGCCAGCAGCAATAATGGGGACAGGAACTACGAGCAGTACTTC.

This sequence joins TRBV24-1 and TRBJ2-7, with D possibly being TRBD1 (6 bases). Deletions cut 3 bases from V and 5 bases from J, with 13 bases between. This CDR3 comprises 14 residues. Germline V gene lookup returns CDR1 KGHDR and CDR2 SFDVKD. The CDR3 coding sequence is TGTGCCACCAGTGATAACAGGGAAAGCCACGAGCAGTACTTC. Translating it yields CATSDNRESHEQYF.

This chain uses TRBV11-3 with TRBJ2-5; 7 bases are a match to TRBD2. After removal of 1 base from V and 0 bases from J, the junction contained 2 bases not matched to a gene. The germline V gene has CDR1 SGHNT and CDR2 YENEEA. This CDR3 is built from 15 residues. CDR3 residues: CASSLAGGHQETQYF. The CDR3 DNA follows: TGTGCCAGCAGCTTAGCGGGGGGACACCAAGAGACCCAGTACTTC.

The chain has TRBV5-5 and TRBJ2-7; 9 nucleotides align to TRBD1. The V segment lost 0 bases and the J segment 2 bases; nucleotides outside the gene matches: 6. The germline CDR1 and CDR2 sequences are SGHKS and YYEKEE (reference sequence). The CDR3 is 16 amino acids. The CDR3 DNA is TGTGCCAGCAGCTTGGCCGGGGGGACAGGGACCTACGAGCAGTACTTC. Its translation is CASSLAGGTGTYEQYF.

The DNA of the CDR3 is TGTGCCAGTACTCCTAGCCTCACAGATACGCAGTATTTT. It encodes CASTPSLTDTQYF. The rearrangement joins TRBV19 to TRBJ2-3, with D maybe TRBD2 (5 bases). CDR3 length: 13 amino acids. V dropped 7 bases and J dropped 2 bases, with 10 bases sitting between them. The V gene's germline CDR1 is LNHDA and CDR2 SQIVND (reference sequence).